One and the same sample provided the 5 T cell receptor beta chains below, sequenced in a study of shared clonotypes between healthy human individuals (dated by TCRdb to about 2020). For the CD8 naive samples, CD45RO-negative cells were positively selected for CCR7, yielding a CD45RA+CCR7+ population from which TemRA cells were excluded. Libraries were made using the immunoSEQ multiplex PCR assay. TCRdb took over this immuneACCESS table, retaining in-frame rearrangements with V and J assigned. Such tables are incomplete; in checked studies, under half of the missing clones stem from an unresolved V gene, and the remainder is unexplained. The sample table records 2 million to 2.5 million clones; 85% to 95% of these occur just once. The biggest ten clones account for roughly 1.7% of the sample. Sequencing was performed on naive CD8+ T cells from PBMCs. According to the study, the label for this sample's cell subset or site signals: CD45RA+CCR7+. These receptors were obtained from a man aged 18 to 29 in good health. Some clones in this sample may be carry-over from other donors' samples.

The chain is built from TRBV7-8 and TRBJ2-7; TRBD1 aligns across 7 bases. Germline V gives CDR1 SGHVS, CDR2 FQNEAQ. The CDR3 runs to 17 residues. Trimming cost V 0 bases and J 1 base; bases outside gene matches: 9. This chain's CDR3 is CASSLAVWDRISYEQYF. CDR3 DNA sequence: TGTGCCAGCAGCTTAGCAGTTTGGGACAGAATATCCTACGAGCAGTACTTC. Full variable domain (rest looked up from reference TRBV7-8 and TRBJ2-7): GAGVSQSPRYKVAKRGQDVALRCDPISGHVSLFWYQQALGQGPEFLTYFQNEAQLDKSGLPSDRFFAERPEGSVSTLKIQRTQQEDSAVYLCASSLAVWDRISYEQYFGPGTRLTVT.

V usage is TRBV28 and J usage is TRBJ2-5, with 9 bases aligning to TRBD2. The CDR3 length is 16 residues. Germline-derived CDR1 and CDR2 are MDHEN and SYDVKM. V was pared by 4 bases and J by 0 bases, with 6 bases of the junction left unmatched. In nucleotides, the CDR3 is TGTGCCAGCAGTTCTATAGGACTAGCGAACCAAGAGACCCAGTACTTC. Its translation is CASSSIGLANQETQYF.

Only one count was recorded for this clone. This chain connects TRBV7-7 to TRBJ2-1; D gene uncertain. V lost 5 bases and J 3 bases, leaving 8 bases between the germline ends. Germline CDR1 and CDR2: SSHAT and FNYEAQ (reference sequence). The CDR3 is made up of 13 amino acids. CDR3 nucleotide sequence: TGTGCCAGCAGCCCCTGGCGCTACAATGAGCAGTTCTTC. Translated, it gives CASSPWRYNEQFF.

V usage is TRBV10-3 and J usage is TRBJ1-3; unclear D gene. The V end was cut by 7 bases, the J end by 0 bases, with 22 bases between. Germline V gene data show CDR1 as ENHRY and CDR2 as SYGVKD. CDR3 length: 18 residues. The CDR3 DNA reads as TGTGCCATCATGGGTGAGAAGGGATCGCTTCACTCTGGAAACACCATATATTTT. Protein: CAIMGEKGSLHSGNTIYF.

A single count supports this clone. The chain joins TRBV27 to TRBJ2-3; TRBD1 agrees at 7 bases. This CDR3 is built from 16 residues. After removal of 3 bases from V and 9 bases from J, the junction contained 15 bases not matched to a gene. CDR1 and CDR2 from the germline V gene are MNHEY and SMNVEV (reference sequence). For the CDR3, the DNA is TGTGCCAGCAGTTTCTTTGGGACAGACCGTGGGGACACGCAGTATTTT. Its translation: CASSFFGTDRGDTQYF.